This record concerns one TCR beta chain sequence. Repertoires were generated with immunoSEQ multiplex PCR, while TCRdb's copy carries only in-frame clones and drops some. The sample includes under 850,000 clones, over 55% of them seen just once. This sample was included in a study of shared clonotypes between healthy human individuals. The CDR3 loop spans 15 amino acids. The V end lost 0 bases, the J end lost 7 bases, and 14 bases lay between the germline ends. Per the germline V gene, CDR1 is SGDLS and CDR2 is YYNGEE. The origin of this receptor is a woman aged 25 to 39 in good health. This rearrangement joins TRBV9 to TRBJ1-5; D perhaps matches TRBD1 (5 bases). Input material: memory CD4+ T cells sorted from blood. Subset denoted: CD45RA-negative fraction. CDR3: CASSVAAGLGQPQHF. The CDR3 bases are TGTGCCAGCAGCGTAGCGGCAGGGTTGGGACAGCCCCAGCATTTT. Supplemented by reference TRBV9 and TRBJ1-5, the full variable domain reads DSGVTQTPKHLITATGQRVTLRCSPRSGDLSVYWYQQSLDQGLQFLIQYYNGEERAKGNILERFSAQQFPDLHSELNLSSLELGDSALYFCASSVAAGLGQPQHFGDGTRLSIL.